Listed below are T cell receptor beta chains from one sample, sequenced in a study of a mutant IDH1 vaccine in newly diagnosed glioma. The assay was immunoSEQ multiplex PCR, and TCRdb's table has in-frame clones only and misses some. The table has roughly 84,000 clones, more than 65% seen once. Sequencing used PBMCs, obtained from a glioma patient treated with radiotherapy, temozolomide or both. Source of these receptors: a man aged 40-55 years with glioma. Some clones in this sample may be carry-over from other donors' samples. Both conserved end residues are part of each CDR3. The order of the fields is J gene, D gene, V gene, clone size, CDR3 protein, CDR3 DNA. A D gene is named only where the DNA matches it firmly. Clone size is given for some rows only: seen once, a few or many times, or a class if the clone is expanded.

TRBJ1-6,NA,TRBV5-8,NA,CASSLAGVNSPLHF,TGTGCCAGCAGCTTGGCAGGGGTTAATTCACCCCTCCACTTT
TRBJ2-6,NA,TRBV5-8,NA,CASVRESSGANVLTF,TGTGCCAGCGTTCGAGAGAGCTCTGGGGCCAACGTCCTGACTTTC
TRBJ1-1,NA,TRBV5-1,NA,CASSWSRGNTEAFF,TGCGCCAGCAGCTGGAGCCGTGGGAACACTGAAGCTTTCTTT
TRBJ2-3,NA,TRBV2,NA,CASKVGSASGTQYF,TGTGCCAGCAAGGTTGGCAGCGCCTCAGGTACGCAGTATTTT
TRBJ1-1,NA,TRBV6-5,NA,CASSYTGIMNTEAFF,TGTGCCAGCAGTTACACGGGGATCATGAACACTGAAGCTTTCTTT
TRBJ2-3,TRBD2,TRBV4-2,NA,CASSPQGGLAGTTDTQYF,TGTGCCAGCAGCCCCCAAGGCGGACTAGCGGGGACGACAGATACGCAGTATTTT
TRBJ2-1,TRBD1,TRBV5-1,NA,CASSLGGTDYNEQFF,TGCGCCAGCAGCTTGGGGGGGACAGATTACAATGAGCAGTTCTTC
TRBJ1-2,NA,TRBV6-5,NA,CASSPGTGHGNSYTF,TGTGCCAGCAGTCCCGGGACGGGGCACGGAAACAGCTACACCTTC
TRBJ1-1,NA,TRBV6-6,NA,CASILKIGTEAFF,TGTGCCAGCATATTGAAGATAGGAACTGAAGCTTTCTTT
TRBJ2-3,NA,TRBV7-9,few,CASSTRDQSTDTQYF,TGTGCCAGTTCGACCCGGGACCAAAGCACAGATACGCAGTATTTT
TRBJ1-6,TRBD1,TRBV6-6,NA,CASTSPARGNSPLHF,TGTGCCAGCACCTCTCCCGCCAGGGGGAATTCACCCCTCCACTTT
TRBJ1-2,NA,TRBV27,NA,CASSPRAGDNYGYTF,TGTGCCAGCAGTCCCCGGGCAGGGGATAACTATGGCTACACCTTC
TRBJ1-5,TRBD1,TRBV7-8,NA,CASSKGTGGGNQPQHF,TGTGCCAGCAGCAAAGGGACAGGGGGAGGCAATCAGCCCCAGCATTTT
TRBJ1-5,NA,TRBV10-3,NA,CAISAHGDGSNQPQHF,TGTGCCATCAGTGCACACGGGGATGGGAGCAATCAGCCCCAGCATTTT